The T cell receptor (beta chain) under discussion was sequenced for a study of cytomegalovirus exposure and HLA in healthy donors. Both 60 Vbeta primers and 13 Jbeta primers went into the PCR. Assay: immunoSEQ multiplex PCR; the TCRdb copy retains only in-frame clones and omits some. The table lists fewer than 140,000 clones, approximately 82% of them singletons, with approximately 2.4% in the top ten. Trimming removed 4 bases at V and 5 bases at J, with 18 bases between. This CDR3 has 17 amino acids. CDR1 and CDR2 (germline): LNHDA, SQIVND (reference sequence). Healthy donors of bone marrow made up the group.

The V and J genes are TRBV19 and TRBJ1-6, with D unresolved. Source material: PBMCs. The sequence came from a man aged 35 to 55 in good health and CMV-seronegative. CDR3 DNA sequence: TGTGCCAGTAGTAAAGCCTTTGGCGGCGGTGATAATTCACCCCTCCACTTT. This sequence encodes CASSKAFGGGDNSPLHF.